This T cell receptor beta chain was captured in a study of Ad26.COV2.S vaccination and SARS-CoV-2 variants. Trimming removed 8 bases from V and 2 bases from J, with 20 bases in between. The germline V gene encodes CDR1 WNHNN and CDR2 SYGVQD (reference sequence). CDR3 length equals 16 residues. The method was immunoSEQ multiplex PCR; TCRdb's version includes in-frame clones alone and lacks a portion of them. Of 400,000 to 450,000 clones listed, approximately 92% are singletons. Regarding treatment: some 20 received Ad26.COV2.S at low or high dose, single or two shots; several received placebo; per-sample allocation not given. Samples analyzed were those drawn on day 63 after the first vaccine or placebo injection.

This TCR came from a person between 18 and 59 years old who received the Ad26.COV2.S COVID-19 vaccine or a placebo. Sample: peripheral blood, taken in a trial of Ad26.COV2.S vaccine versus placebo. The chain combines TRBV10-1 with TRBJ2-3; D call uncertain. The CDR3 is CASSDIASNPTDTQYF. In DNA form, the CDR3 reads TGCGCCAGCTCTGACATCGCCTCAAATCCCACAGATACGCAGTATTTT.